The 17 T cell receptor beta chains below all came from one sample that was sequenced in a study of blood T cell repertoires in COVID-19 (dated by TCRdb to the early 2020s). Library creation used the immunoSEQ multiplex PCR assay. TCRdb limited this immuneACCESS table to in-frame rearrangements with V and J called. A share of clones is missing; checked studies link under half to unresolved V genes, and the rest is unexplained. Recorded for this sample are more than 300,000 clones; more than 75% of them occurred a single time. Together, the top ten hold about 1.1% of the sample. Sequenced: PBMCs or T cells enriched from blood (not recorded which). The origin of the receptors is a woman aged 18-35 years who had recovered from COVID-19.

This clone was seen only once. The rearrangement links TRBV23-1 to TRBJ1-6; D is uncertain. TRBV23-1 is placed among ORFs of uncertain function. Trimming shortened V by 6 bases and J by 0 bases, and 12 bases separated the two germline ends. The CDR3 is made up of 16 amino acids. In DNA, the CDR3 is TGCGCCAGCAGACCTGGACTAAGCTCCTATAATTCACCCCTCCACTTT. It translates to CASRPGLSSYNSPLHF.

This clone has more than one count but fewer than ten. The chain combines TRBV6-5 with TRBJ1-1; D gene uncertain. Deletions cut 6 bases from V and 5 bases from J, with 10 bases between. Germline V gives CDR1 MNHEY, CDR2 SVGAGI. The CDR3 spans 12 residues. CDR3 protein: CASRDGGTEAFF. CDR3 bases: TGTGCCAGCAGGGACGGAGGGACTGAAGCTTTCTTT.

This clone was seen just once. This chain connects TRBV7-3 to TRBJ2-3, with D hard to call. Germline V gives CDR1 SGHTA, CDR2 FQGTGA. The CDR3 contains 14 residues. The germline V and J ends were trimmed by 1 base and 2 bases, with 7 bases remaining between them. The CDR3 sequence: CASSLSGFTDTQYF. The CDR3 DNA sequence: TGTGCCAGCAGCTTAAGCGGTTTCACAGATACGCAGTATTTT. The variable domain in full, completed from reference TRBV7-3 and TRBJ2-3, reads GAGVSQTPSNKVTEKGKYVELRCDPISGHTALYWYRQSLGQGPEFLIYFQGTGAADDSGLPNDRFFAVRPEGSVSTLKIQRTERGDSAVYLCASSLSGFTDTQYFGPGTRLTVL.

The genes are TRBV5-1 and TRBJ1-5; 12 nucleotides agree with TRBD1. J lost 7 bases, V lost 5 bases, and 10 bases had no gene match. The CDR3 covers 16 residues. Germline-derived CDR1 and CDR2 are SGHRS and YFSETQ. CDR3 sequence (DNA): TGCGCCAGCAGTCAGTCCGGGACAGGGGGCGAACAGCCCCAGCATTTT. Its translation: CASSQSGTGGEQPQHF.

The CDR3 loop reads CASSYRQLGVETQYF. The CDR3 DNA is TGTGCCAGCAGCTATCGACAGTTAGGTGTAGAGACCCAGTACTTC. V and J are TRBV5-5 and TRBJ2-5; tentative D call: TRBD1 (5 bases). Germline CDR1 is SGHKS and CDR2 is YYEKEE (reference sequence). V lost 3 bases to trimming and J lost 4 bases, with 16 bases between them. The CDR3 is 15 residues long.

The J gene is TRBJ1-5, the V gene TRBV20-1, with D uncertain. Germline V CDR1 and CDR2: DFQATT, SNEGSKA (reference sequence). The V end lost 7 bases, the J end lost 7 bases, and 8 bases lay between the germline ends. The CDR3 has 10 residues. CDR3: CSVGEQPQHF. CDR3 nucleotides: TGCAGTGTTGGGGAGCAGCCCCAGCATTTT.

The chain is built from TRBV20-1 and TRBJ1-6; D remains unclear. The CDR3 consists of 15 residues. The germline V gene has CDR1 DFQATT and CDR2 SNEGSKA (reference sequence). V lost 3 bases, J lost 0 bases, and 9 bases lay in between. The CDR3 sequence is CSASAGVSYNSPLHF. The CDR3 DNA sequence: TGCAGTGCTAGTGCCGGAGTCTCCTATAATTCACCCCTCCACTTT.

The chain is built from TRBV5-1 and TRBJ2-5, with D tentatively TRBD1 (6 bases). The germline V gene encodes CDR1 SGHRS and CDR2 YFSETQ. V gave up 6 bases and J gave up 5 bases, with 29 bases separating them. This CDR3 has 18 amino acids. CDR3 protein: CASTPGRRGLLRFETQYF. The CDR3 coding sequence is TGCGCCAGCACCCCGGGGCGCAGGGGCTTACTCCGATTTGAGACCCAGTACTTC.

The rearrangement joins TRBV30 to TRBJ1-6; 7 bases line up with TRBD1. CDR3 length: 15 amino acids. The junction had 11 bases not matched to a gene; V was cut back by 4 bases and J by 8 bases. Germline V gene sequence: CDR1 GTSNPN, CDR2 SVGIG (reference sequence). The CDR3 spells CAWNQRGQNYSPLHF. The CDR3 nucleotides read TGTGCCTGGAACCAAAGGGGACAGAATTATTCACCCCTCCACTTT.

In nucleotides, the CDR3 is TGTGCCAGCAGTTTCACCACGGACTATGGCTACACCTTC. This sequence encodes CASSFTTDYGYTF. J is TRBJ1-2 and V is TRBV12-3 or TRBV12-4; no reliable D call. The CDR3 is 13 amino acids. Deletions cut 3 bases from V and 3 bases from J, with 8 bases between.

The CDR3 nucleotides read TGTGCCAGCAGCAGAAGGATGGAACAGGGGGCTTTTGGCTACACCTTC. Translation: CASSRRMEQGAFGYTF. The chain links TRBV3-1 (or the pseudogene TRBV3-2) to TRBJ1-2; TRBD1 matches 9 bases. V lost 5 bases, J lost 7 bases, and 14 bases stayed unmatched. The CDR3 is made up of 16 amino acids. CDR1 and CDR2 from the germline V gene are LGHDT and YNNKEL (reference sequence).

This clone was counted once. This sequence joins TRBV12-3 or TRBV12-4 and TRBJ1-2; the D gene is possibly TRBD1 (5 bases). Trimming pared 5 bases from V and 7 bases from J, leaving 8 bases between. The CDR3 is made up of 11 amino acids. In nucleotides, the CDR3 is TGTGCCAGCAGTATTCAGGGTGGCTACACCTTC. Its protein product is CASSIQGGYTF.

The chain carries TRBV5-1 and TRBJ2-3; maybe TRBD2 (5 bases). Germline V gene sequence: CDR1 SGHRS, CDR2 YFSETQ. V lost 2 bases and J lost 3, with 7 bases in between. The CDR3 is 13 amino acids. DNA for the CDR3: TGCGCCAGCAGCTTATGGGAGACAGATACGCAGTATTTT. This translates into CASSLWETDTQYF.

The table lists this clone with a count of one. This chain joins TRBV12-3 or TRBV12-4 and TRBJ2-7; 11 bases align to TRBD1. The CDR3 covers 13 residues. Unmatched junction bases numbered 2, after V lost 6 bases and J lost 4 bases. The CDR3 here is CASSRDRGYEQYF. CDR3 bases: TGTGCCAGCAGCCGGGACAGGGGGTACGAGCAGTACTTC.

This clone occurred a few times. This rearrangement joins TRBV7-8 to TRBJ1-1; D remains ambiguous. Per the germline V gene, CDR1 is SGHVS and CDR2 is FQNEAQ. CDR3 length equals 13 residues. The germline V and J ends were trimmed by 5 bases and 1 base, with 8 bases remaining between them. CDR3 DNA sequence: TGTGCCAGCAGCCCGACTTCGAACACTGAAGCTTTCTTT. This codes for CASSPTSNTEAFF.

The chain carries TRBV20-1 and TRBJ2-2; perhaps TRBD2 as D (6 bases). The CDR3 sequence is 15 residues long. The V end lost 3 bases, the J end lost 0 bases, and 11 bases lay between the germline ends. CDR1 and CDR2 (germline): DFQATT, SNEGSKA (reference sequence). The CDR3 DNA follows: TGCAGTGCTAGTAAGCGGGCCCCGAACACCGGGGAGCTGTTTTTT. This encodes CSASKRAPNTGELFF.

This clone was recorded a few times. The chain joins TRBV13 to TRBJ2-6, with 9 bases fitting TRBD1. The CDR3 length is 17 residues. Germline V gene data show CDR1 as PRHDT and CDR2 as FYEKMQ (reference sequence). Trimming cost V 5 bases and J 4 bases; bases outside gene matches: 9. The DNA for the CDR3 is TGTGCCAGCAGCCCCGGGACAGGGCCTATGGGGGCCAACGTCCTGACTTTC. Translating it yields CASSPGTGPMGANVLTF.